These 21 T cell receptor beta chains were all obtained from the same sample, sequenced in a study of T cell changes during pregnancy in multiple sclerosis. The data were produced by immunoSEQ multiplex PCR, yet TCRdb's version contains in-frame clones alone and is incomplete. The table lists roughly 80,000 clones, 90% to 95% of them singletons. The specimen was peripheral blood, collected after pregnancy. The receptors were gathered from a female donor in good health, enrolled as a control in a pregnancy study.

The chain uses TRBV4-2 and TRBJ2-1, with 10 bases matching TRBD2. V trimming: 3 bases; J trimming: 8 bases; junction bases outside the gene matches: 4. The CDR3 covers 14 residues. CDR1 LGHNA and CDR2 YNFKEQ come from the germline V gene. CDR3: CASSQLAGEDEQFF. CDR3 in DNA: TGTGCCAGCAGCCAGCTAGCGGGAGAGGATGAGCAGTTCTTC.

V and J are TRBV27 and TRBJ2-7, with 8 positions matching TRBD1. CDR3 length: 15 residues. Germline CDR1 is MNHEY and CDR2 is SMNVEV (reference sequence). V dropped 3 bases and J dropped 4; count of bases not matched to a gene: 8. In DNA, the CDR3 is TGTGCCAGCAGTTTGTCCAGGGGGCTCTTGTACGAGCAGTACTTC. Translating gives CASSLSRGLLYEQYF.

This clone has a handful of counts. The chain's CDR3 is CASSTTSGSYNEQFF. Here the CDR3 DNA reads TGTGCCAGTAGCACGACTAGCGGTTCCTACAATGAGCAGTTCTTC. The chain is built from TRBV19 and TRBJ2-1; 9 bases line up with TRBD2. This CDR3 contains 15 residues. The germline gives CDR1 LNHDA, CDR2 SQIVND (reference sequence). The J segment lost 1 base and the V segment lost 6 bases, leaving 4 bases of the junction unmatched.

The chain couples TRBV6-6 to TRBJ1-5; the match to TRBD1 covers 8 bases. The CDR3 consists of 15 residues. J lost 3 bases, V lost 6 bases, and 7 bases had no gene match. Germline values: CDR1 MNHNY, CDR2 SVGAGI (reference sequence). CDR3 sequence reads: CASSTGQGYNQPQHF. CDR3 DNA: TGTGCCAGCAGCACTGGACAGGGTTACAATCAGCCCCAGCATTTT.

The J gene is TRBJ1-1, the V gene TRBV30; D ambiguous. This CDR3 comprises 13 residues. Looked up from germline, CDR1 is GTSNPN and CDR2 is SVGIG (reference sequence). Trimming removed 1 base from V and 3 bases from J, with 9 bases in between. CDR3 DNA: TGTGCCTGGAGTGGAGGTTCTGACACTGAAGCTTTCTTT. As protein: CAWSGGSDTEAFF.

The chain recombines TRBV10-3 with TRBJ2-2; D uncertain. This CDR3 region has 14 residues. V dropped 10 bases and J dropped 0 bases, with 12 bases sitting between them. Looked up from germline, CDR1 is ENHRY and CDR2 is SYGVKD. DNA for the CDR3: TGTGCCAATCGACATGACCCGAACACCGGGGAGCTGTTTTTT. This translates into CANRHDPNTGELFF.

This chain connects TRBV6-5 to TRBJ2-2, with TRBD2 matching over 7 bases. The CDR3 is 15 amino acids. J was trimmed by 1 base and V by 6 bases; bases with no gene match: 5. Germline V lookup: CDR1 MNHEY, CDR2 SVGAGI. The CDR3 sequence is CASRSSGLNTGELFF. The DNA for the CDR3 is TGTGCCAGCAGGTCTAGCGGCCTGAACACCGGGGAGCTGTTTTTT.

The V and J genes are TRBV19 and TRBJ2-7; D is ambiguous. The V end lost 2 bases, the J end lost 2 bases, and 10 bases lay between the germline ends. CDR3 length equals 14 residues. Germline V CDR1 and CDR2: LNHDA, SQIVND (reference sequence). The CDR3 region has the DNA TGTGCCAGTAGTATATCTCCTGCTACCTACGAGCAGTACTTC. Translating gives CASSISPATYEQYF. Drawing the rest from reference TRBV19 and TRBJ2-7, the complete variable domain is DGGITQSPKYLFRKEGQNVTLSCEQNLNHDAMYWYRQDPGQGLRLIYYSQIVNDFQKGDIAEGYSVSREKKESFPLTVTSAQKNPTAFYLCASSISPATYEQYFGPGTRLTVT.

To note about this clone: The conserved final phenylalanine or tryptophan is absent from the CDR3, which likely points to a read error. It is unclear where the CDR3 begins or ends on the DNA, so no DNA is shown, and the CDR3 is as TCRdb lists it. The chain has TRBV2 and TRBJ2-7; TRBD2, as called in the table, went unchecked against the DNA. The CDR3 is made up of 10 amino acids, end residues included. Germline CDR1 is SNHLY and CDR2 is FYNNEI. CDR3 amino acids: CASSETRSYL.

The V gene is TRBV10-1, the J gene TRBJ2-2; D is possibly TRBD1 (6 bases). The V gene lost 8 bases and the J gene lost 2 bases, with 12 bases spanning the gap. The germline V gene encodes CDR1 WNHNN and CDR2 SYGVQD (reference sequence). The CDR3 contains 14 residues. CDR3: CASRQADNTGELFF. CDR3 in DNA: TGCGCCAGCCGACAGGCCGACAACACCGGGGAGCTGTTTTTT.

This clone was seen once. CDR3 in DNA: TGTGCCAGCAGTTGGGGGACAGGGGCGGGGGGAGAGACCCAGTACTTC. Protein: CASSWGTGAGGETQYF. The rearrangement links TRBV28 to TRBJ2-5; TRBD1 matches 10 bases. CDR1 is MDHEN and CDR2 is SYDVKM in the germline V gene. CDR3 size: 16 residues. The J segment lost 4 bases and the V segment lost 4 bases, leaving 9 bases of the junction unmatched.

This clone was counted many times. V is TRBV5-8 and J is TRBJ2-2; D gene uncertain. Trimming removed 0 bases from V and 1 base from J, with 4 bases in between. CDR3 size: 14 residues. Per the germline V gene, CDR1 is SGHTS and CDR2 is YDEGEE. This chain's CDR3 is CASSLGQNTGELFF. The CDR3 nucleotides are TGTGCCAGCAGCTTGGGGCAGAACACCGGGGAGCTGTTTTTT.

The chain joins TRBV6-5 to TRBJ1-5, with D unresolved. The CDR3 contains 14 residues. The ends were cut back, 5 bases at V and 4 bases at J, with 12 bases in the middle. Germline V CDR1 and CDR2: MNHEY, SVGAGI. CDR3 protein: CASSHSSANQPQHF. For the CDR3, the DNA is TGTGCCAGCAGTCACAGCAGTGCAAATCAGCCCCAGCATTTT.

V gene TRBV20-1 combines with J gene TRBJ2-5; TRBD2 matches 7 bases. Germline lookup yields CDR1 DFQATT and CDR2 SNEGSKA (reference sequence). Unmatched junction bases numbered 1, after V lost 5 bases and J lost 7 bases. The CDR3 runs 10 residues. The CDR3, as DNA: TGCAGTGCTTCGGGGGGGACCCAGTACTTC. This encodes CSASGGTQYF.

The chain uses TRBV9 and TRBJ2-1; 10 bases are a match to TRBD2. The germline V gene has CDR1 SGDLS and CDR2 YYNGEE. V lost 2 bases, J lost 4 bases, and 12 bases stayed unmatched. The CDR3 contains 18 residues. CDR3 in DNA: TGTGCCAGCAGCGTCGGTGGACAGCGGGGGGGCTCGTACAATGAGCAGTTCTTC. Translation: CASSVGGQRGGSYNEQFF.

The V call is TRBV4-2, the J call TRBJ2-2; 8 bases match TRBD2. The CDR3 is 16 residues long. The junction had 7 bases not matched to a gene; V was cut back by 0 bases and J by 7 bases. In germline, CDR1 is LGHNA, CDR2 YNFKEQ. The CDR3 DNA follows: TGTGCCAGCAGCCAAGACCCGGGGGGGCCAGTCGGGGAGCTGTTTTTT. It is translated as CASSQDPGGPVGELFF.

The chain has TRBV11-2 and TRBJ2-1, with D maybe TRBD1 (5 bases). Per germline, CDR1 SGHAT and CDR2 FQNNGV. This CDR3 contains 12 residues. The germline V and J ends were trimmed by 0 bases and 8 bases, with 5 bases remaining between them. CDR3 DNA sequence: TGTGCCAGCAGCTTAGAAGGGGATGAGCAGTTCTTC. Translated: CASSLEGDEQFF.

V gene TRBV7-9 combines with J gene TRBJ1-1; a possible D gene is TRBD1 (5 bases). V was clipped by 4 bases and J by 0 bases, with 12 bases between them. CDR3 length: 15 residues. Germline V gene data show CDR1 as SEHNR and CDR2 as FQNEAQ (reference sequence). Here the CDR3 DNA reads TGTGCCAGCAGCTCCACAGGTTTCATGAACACTGAAGCTTTCTTT. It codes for CASSSTGFMNTEAFF.

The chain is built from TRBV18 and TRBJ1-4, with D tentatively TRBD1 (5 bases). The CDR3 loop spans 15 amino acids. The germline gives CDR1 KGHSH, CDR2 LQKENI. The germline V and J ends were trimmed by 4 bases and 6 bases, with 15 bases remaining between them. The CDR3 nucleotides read TGTGCCAGCTCACGTGGACGGGGGGGAGATGAAAAACTGTTTTTT. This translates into CASSRGRGGDEKLFF.

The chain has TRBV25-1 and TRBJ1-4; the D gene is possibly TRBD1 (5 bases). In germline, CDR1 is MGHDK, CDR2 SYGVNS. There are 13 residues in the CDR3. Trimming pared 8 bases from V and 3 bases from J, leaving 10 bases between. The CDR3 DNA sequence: TGTGCCAGCCGTCAAGGGGCTAATGAAAAACTGTTTTTT. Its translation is CASRQGANEKLFF.

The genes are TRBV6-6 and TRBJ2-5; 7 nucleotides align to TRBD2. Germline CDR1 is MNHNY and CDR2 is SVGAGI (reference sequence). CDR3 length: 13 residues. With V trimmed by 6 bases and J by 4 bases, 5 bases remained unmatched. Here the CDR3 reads CASRGRARETQYF. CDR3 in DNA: TGTGCCAGCAGGGGGAGGGCGCGAGAGACCCAGTACTTC.